Listed below are T cell receptor beta chains from one sample, sequenced in a study of cytomegalovirus exposure and HLA in healthy donors. Produced via immunoSEQ multiplex PCR; TCRdb's table is partial and in-frame only. The sample includes under 200,000 clones, 82% of them seen just once. Sample: PBMCs. Receptors were obtained from a girl aged 10-17 years in good health and CMV-seropositive. CDR3s include the opening cysteine and the closing phenylalanine or tryptophan. The D gene is left open where the match is weak. Expanded clones get a size class; other rows say once, few or many, or leave the size out.

TRBJ2-1 | - | 12 | - | TRBV4-1 | CASSQESNEQFF | TGCGCCAGCAGCCAAGAGAGCAATGAGCAGTTCTTC
TRBJ2-1 | - | 18 | - | TRBV22-1 | CPGSLTGGLCCWSNEQFF | TGTCCTGGGAGCTTAACAGGGGGATTATGTTGTTGGTCAAATGAGCAGTTCTTC
TRBJ2-2 | - | 17 | - | TRBV27 | CASSLSSGLIYTGELFF | TGTGCCAGCAGTTTATCGAGCGGGCTGATCTACACCGGGGAGCTGTTTTTT
TRBJ2-5 | TRBD1 | 16 | - | TRBV19 | CASSIVYRGLGETQYF | TGTGCCAGTAGTATAGTATACAGGGGATTGGGAGAGACCCAGTACTTC
TRBJ2-5 | - | 14 | few | TRBV9 | CASSVDGDGETQYF | TGTGCCAGCAGCGTAGACGGGGATGGGGAGACCCAGTACTTC
TRBJ2-7 | TRBD1 | 16 | once | TRBV5-1 | CASSLATGGAIYEQYF | TGCGCCAGCAGCTTGGCCACAGGGGGCGCAATCTACGAGCAGTACTTC
TRBJ2-3 | - | 14 | - | TRBV9 | CASSVQGETDTQYF | TGTGCCAGCAGCGTCCAGGGCGAGACAGATACGCAGTATTTT
TRBJ2-3 | - | 16 | few | TRBV27 | CASSLRTAIDTDTQYF | TGTGCCAGCAGTTTGAGGACAGCGATTGACACAGATACGCAGTATTTT
TRBJ1-5 | TRBD1 | 17 | - | TRBV7-6 | CASSSFARTGGGQPQHF | TGTGCCAGCAGTTCATTCGCGCGGACAGGGGGCGGGCAGCCCCAGCATTTT
TRBJ2-5 | TRBD1 | 16 | - | TRBV19 | CASSIAQQGAGETQYF | TGTGCCAGTAGTATAGCCCAACAGGGGGCTGGAGAGACCCAGTACTTC
TRBJ2-1 | TRBD2 | 16 | - | TRBV6-5 | CASSYSSGDVYNEQFF | TGTGCCAGCAGTTACTCTAGCGGGGACGTATACAATGAGCAGTTCTTC
TRBJ2-5 | TRBD1 | 17 | - | TRBV15 | CATTEPRGPLRGETQYF | TGTGCCACGACTGAGCCTAGGGGGCCCCTTCGGGGAGAGACCCAGTACTTC
TRBJ2-7 | - | 11 | - | TRBV10-2 | CASTKMYEQYF | TGCGCCAGCACTAAGATGTACGAGCAGTACTTC
TRBJ2-7 | - | 12 | - | TRBV18 | CASSPDGNEQYF | TGTGCCAGCTCACCCGACGGGAACGAGCAGTACTTC
TRBJ2-1 | - | 15 | once | TRBV7-9 | CASSPPGTSYNEQFF | TGTGCCAGCAGTCCGCCGGGGACTTCCTACAATGAGCAGTTCTTC
TRBJ1-4 | TRBD1 | 15 | - | TRBV28 | CASSNPGQANEKLFF | TGTGCCAGCAGTAACCCGGGACAGGCGAATGAAAAACTGTTTTTT
TRBJ2-5 | - | 14 | few | TRBV28 | CASRGAGDSETQYF | TGTGCCAGCAGAGGAGCCGGGGATTCAGAGACCCAGTACTTC
TRBJ2-7 | TRBD2 | 15 | - | TRBV9 | CASSVGAGYSYEQYF | TGTGCCAGCAGCGTAGGAGCGGGGTACTCCTACGAGCAGTACTTC
TRBJ1-1 | TRBD1 | 15 | - | TRBV30 | CAWSVSFRGSTEAFF | TGTGCCTGGAGTGTTAGTTTCAGGGGGAGTACTGAAGCTTTCTTT
TRBJ2-1 | TRBD2 | 13 | - | TRBV2 | CASSLAGPNEQFF | TGTGCCAGCAGTCTAGCGGGTCCGAATGAGCAGTTCTTC
TRBJ2-3 | TRBD1 | 14 | - | TRBV5-1 | CASSQGQHTDTQYF | TGCGCCAGCAGCCAGGGACAGCACACAGATACGCAGTATTTT
TRBJ2-1 | - | 14 | few | TRBV28 | CASSLEARGNEQFF | TGTGCCAGCAGCTTAGAGGCCAGGGGCAATGAGCAGTTCTTC
TRBJ2-7 | - | 14 | - | TRBV28 | CASSFEQVLYEQYF | TGTGCCAGCAGTTTTGAACAGGTTCTCTACGAGCAGTACTTC
TRBJ2-7 | - | 14 | - | TRBV4-1 | CASSLASGSYEQYF | TGCGCCAGCAGCCTAGCGTCCGGATCCTACGAGCAGTACTTC
TRBJ2-7 | TRBD2 | 18 | - | TRBV7-8 | CASSSALFGLAGDYEQYF | TGTGCCAGCAGCTCCGCTCTTTTCGGACTAGCGGGAGACTACGAGCAGTACTTC
TRBJ2-3 | TRBD2 | 16 | few | TRBV7-9 | CASSRQGAGGPYTQYF | TGTGCCAGCAGCCGTCAAGGGGCGGGAGGGCCATATACGCAGTATTTT
TRBJ2-1 | - | 11 | - | TRBV5-6 | CASSSFNEQFF | TGTGCCAGCAGCAGCTTTAATGAGCAGTTCTTC
TRBJ2-1 | TRBD2 | 15 | - | TRBV11-2 | CASSLELAYDNEQFF | TGTGCCAGCAGCTTAGAACTAGCGTATGACAATGAGCAGTTCTTC
TRBJ2-5 | - | 17 | - | TRBV18 | CASSPSSPGLYPETQYF | TGTGCCAGCTCGCCGAGTAGCCCGGGACTCTATCCAGAGACCCAGTACTTC
TRBJ2-3 | TRBD2 | 15 | - | TRBV18 | CASSPRTSVTDTQYF | TGTGCCAGCTCACCAAGGACTAGCGTAACAGATACGCAGTATTTT
TRBJ1-1 | - | 14 | - | TRBV6-6 | CASSYSTGPTEAFF | TGTGCCAGCAGTTACTCGACGGGTCCCACTGAAGCTTTCTTT
TRBJ2-5 | - | 15 | once | TRBV6-1 | CASSHLRDTQETQYF | TGTGCCAGCAGTCACCTTCGGGACACACAAGAGACCCAGTACTTC